Below, one T cell receptor (beta chain) is given with its context. No antigen is known for it. The data are from a study of cytomegalovirus exposure and HLA in healthy donors. Whole-study results and caveats: Highly shared sequence variants in one cluster were likely a sequencing artifact. The productive fraction for most TCR beta V segments was about 87% or about 30% in an earlier analysis. In vitro data verified three CMV-associated chains as specific for CMV antigens. An assumption of roughly uniform sequencing depth across donors underlay the presence/absence analyses.

PCR employed 60 Vbeta and 13 Jbeta primers. Profiled with immunoSEQ multiplex PCR; TCRdb holds only in-frame clones, not every one. The sample contains fewer than 200,000 clones, roughly nine tenths of which appear only once. Trimming cost V 2 bases and J 7 bases, with 14 bases left between them. The length of the CDR3 is 13 residues. CDR1 is GTSNPN, CDR2 SVGIG, per germline (reference sequence). The sequence came from a woman under 40 in good health and CMV-seronegative. Input material: PBMCs. The chain is built from TRBV30 and TRBJ1-2, with D unclear. DNA of the CDR3: TGTGCCTGGAGTCCACTCGAGGTTGGTGGCTACACCTTC. Its translation is CAWSPLEVGGYTF.